This entry lists 27 T cell receptor beta chains sequenced from one sample in a study of identical twins. TCRdb re-called the 5' RACE reads with MiXCR, one entry per CDR3 protein. In the table there are approximately 300,000 distinct CDR3 sequences, over 8.5% of which are singletons. This sample was also put to use in a study of yellow fever vaccine responses in identical twins.

The specimen was CD8+ T cells sorted from blood. Every receptor here comes from a woman under 30 in good health.

This clonotype was counted ten times or more. This chain joins TRBV5-6 and TRBJ1-1; D unclear. Trimming cost V 0 bases and J 3 bases, with 6 bases left between them. CDR1 SGHDT and CDR2 YYEEEE come from the germline V gene. The CDR3 is 13 amino acids. CDR3 sequence (DNA): TGTGCCAGCAGCTTGGGACACTACACTGAAGCTTTCTTT. This sequence encodes CASSLGHYTEAFF.

In this sample, this clonotype turned up a few times. This chain connects TRBV7-9 to TRBJ2-7; the D gene could be TRBD1 or TRBD2 (5 bases each). V was shortened by 3 bases and J by 2 bases, with 11 bases between the two germline ends. The CDR3 runs 14 residues. The germline V gene has CDR1 SEHNR and CDR2 FQNEAQ (reference sequence). The chain's CDR3 is CASSFSGAAYEQYF. DNA for the CDR3: TGTGCCAGCAGCTTCTCCGGGGCAGCCTACGAGCAGTACTTC.

V usage is TRBV12-3 or TRBV12-4 and J usage is TRBJ2-3; D is uncertain. V was clipped by 3 bases and J by 8 bases, with 6 bases between them. CDR3 length: 11 amino acids. In nucleotides, the CDR3 is TGTGCCAGCAGTTTTATGGGTACGCAGTATTTT. This sequence encodes CASSFMGTQYF.

The rearrangement joins TRBV27 to TRBJ2-7; TRBD1 matches at 9 bases. CDR1 is MNHEY and CDR2 is SMNVEV in the germline V gene (reference sequence). The CDR3 covers 14 residues. The V and J ends lost 8 bases and 2 bases, in that order; junction bases with no gene match: 7. CDR3 in DNA: TGTGCCAGCGGGGACAGGGAACAGGCCTACGAGCAGTACTTC. This sequence encodes CASGDREQAYEQYF.

This clonotype has only a few counts. This rearrangement joins TRBV7-2 to TRBJ2-1; 10 nucleotides line up with TRBD2. The junction had 4 bases not matched to a gene; V was cut back by 10 bases and J by 4 bases. This CDR3 has 13 amino acids. CDR1 is SGHTA and CDR2 is FQGNSA in the germline V gene. The CDR3 region is CATRTSGYNEQFF. The CDR3 DNA reads TGTGCCACCCGGACTAGCGGATACAATGAGCAGTTCTTC. The full variable domain, rest sourced from reference TRBV7-2 and TRBJ2-1, is GAGVSQSPSNKVTEKGKDVELRCDPISGHTALYWYRQSLGQGLEFLIYFQGNSAPDKSGLPSDRFSAERTGGSVSTLTIQRTQQEDSAVYLCATRTSGYNEQFFGPGTRLTVL.

The chain uses TRBV9 and TRBJ2-7, with D possibly TRBD1 on 6 matching bases. This CDR3 comprises 14 residues. In germline, CDR1 is SGDLS, CDR2 YYNGEE. Trimming removed 3 bases from V and 5 bases from J, with 15 bases in between. CDR3 in amino acids: CASSARGSPNEQYF. The DNA for the CDR3 is TGTGCCAGCAGCGCCAGGGGTTCGCCAAACGAGCAGTACTTC.

On this clonotype: Its ends do not fully match the called genes, so a read error is possible. J is TRBJ2-1 and V is TRBV28; no definite D call. Germline CDR1 MDHEN, CDR2 SYDVKM. This CDR3 spans 12 amino acids. DNA of the CDR3: TGTGCCAGCAGTTTTAGCTACGATGAGCAGTTCTTC. It codes for CASSFSYDEQFF.

The CDR3 DNA follows: TGTGCCAGCAGCTTACAAACCGCCTACGAGCAGTACTTC. As protein: CASSLQTAYEQYF. V gene TRBV5-4 combines with J gene TRBJ2-7; D unclear. This CDR3 spans 13 amino acids. Germline CDR1 and CDR2: SGHNT and YYREEE (reference sequence). Trimming removed 2 bases at V and 2 bases at J, with 8 bases between.

The chain recombines TRBV19 with TRBJ1-2, with D perhaps TRBD1 (5 bases). The ends were cut back, 5 bases at V and 4 bases at J, with 20 bases in the middle. This CDR3 has 16 residues. The germline V gene encodes CDR1 LNHDA and CDR2 SQIVND (reference sequence). This CDR3 reads CASSAPDLGHGYGYTF. The CDR3 DNA reads as TGTGCCAGTAGTGCCCCAGATTTGGGGCACGGCTATGGCTACACCTTC.

The chain recombines TRBV5-1 with TRBJ1-2; no clear D gene. From germline, CDR1 is SGHRS and CDR2 YFSETQ. V was shortened by 5 bases and J by 2 bases, with 10 bases between the two germline ends. The CDR3 sequence is 13 residues long. CDR3 amino acids: CASSFTENYGYTF. CDR3 nucleotides: TGCGCCAGCAGTTTTACAGAAAACTATGGCTACACCTTC.

This clonotype came up many times. Here the CDR3 DNA reads TGCGCCAGCAGTGAGCCGTGGGATACGCAGTATTTT. It translates to CASSEPWDTQYF. The rearrangement links TRBV10-2 to TRBJ2-3; unclear D gene. The CDR3 sequence is 12 residues long. Germline lookup yields CDR1 WSHSY and CDR2 SAAADI. The V end lost 2 bases, the J end lost 6 bases, and 6 bases lay between the germline ends.

This clonotype was counted ten times or more. The chain uses TRBV6-1 and TRBJ2-5, with 10 bases matching TRBD2. CDR1 is MNHNS, CDR2 SASEGT, per germline. Unmatched junction bases numbered 9, after V lost 6 bases and J lost 5 bases. CDR3 size: 15 residues. The CDR3 loop is CASRDGLAVGETQYF. The CDR3 DNA reads as TGTGCCAGCAGGGACGGACTAGCGGTGGGTGAGACCCAGTACTTC.

This clonotype appeared a few times. This chain uses TRBV15 with TRBJ2-7; 13 bases are a match to TRBD2. Unmatched junction bases numbered 8, after V lost 5 bases and J lost 1 base. There are 17 residues in the CDR3. CDR1 is LNHNV and CDR2 is YYDKDF in the germline V gene (reference sequence). The CDR3 bases are TGTGCCACCAGCGGGTTGGGACTAGCGGGACCTTCCTACGAGCAGTACTTC. As protein: CATSGLGLAGPSYEQYF.

This clonotype was detected many times. The chain has TRBV7-8 and TRBJ2-3; D call uncertain. CDR3 length equals 14 residues. The germline V gene encodes CDR1 SGHVS and CDR2 FQNEAQ. Trimming removed 1 base from V and 1 base from J, with 6 bases in between. As DNA, the CDR3 is TGTGCCAGCAGCTTAGATCCAGGCACAGATACGCAGTATTTT. This sequence encodes CASSLDPGTDTQYF.

CDR3 protein: CASSQPQGPKTTSTDTQYF. In DNA, the CDR3 is TGTGCCAGCAGCCAACCACAGGGACCGAAGACTACTAGCACAGATACGCAGTATTTT. The chain is built from TRBV4-2 and TRBJ2-3, with D maybe TRBD1 (6 bases). The CDR3 is 19 residues long. V gave up 2 bases and J gave up 0 bases, with 21 bases separating them. Per the germline V gene, CDR1 is LGHNA and CDR2 is YNFKEQ.

This clonotype occurred a few times. The chain carries TRBV24-1 and TRBJ1-4, with D perhaps TRBD1 (6 bases). The CDR3 is 15 residues long. The germline CDR1 and CDR2 sequences are KGHDR and SFDVKD. V was clipped by 9 bases and J by 4 bases, with 17 bases between them. CDR3 residues: CATGRWDTINEKLFF. CDR3 sequence (DNA): TGTGCCACCGGACGGTGGGACACTATTAATGAAAAACTGTTTTTT.

The chain uses TRBV2 and TRBJ2-7, with a possible D match to TRBD2 (6 bases). CDR1 and CDR2 from the germline V gene are SNHLY and FYNNEI. This CDR3 has 14 residues. With 6 bases removed from V and 4 bases from J, the gap between germline ends came to 16 bases. The CDR3 DNA follows: TGTGCCAGCAGATTCACCCAGGAGGGTTACGAGCAGTACTTC. The encoded protein is CASRFTQEGYEQYF. Complete variable domain (other parts from reference TRBV2 and TRBJ2-7): EPEVTQTPSHQVTQMGQEVILRCVPISNHLYFYWYRQILGQKVEFLVSFYNNEISEKSEIFDDQFSVERPDGSNFTLKIRSTKLEDSAMYFCASRFTQEGYEQYFGPGTRLTVT.

This clonotype turned up a few times. V gene TRBV6-1 combines with J gene TRBJ2-1; TRBD1 matches at 9 bases. The CDR3 is made up of 17 amino acids. The trim removed 5 bases at V and 5 bases at J, leaving 13 bases unmatched. Germline lookup yields CDR1 MNHNS and CDR2 SASEGT. In DNA form, the CDR3 reads TGTGCCAGCAGTCCCCTGGGGGGACAGGGTTTTAACAATGAGCAGTTCTTC. This encodes CASSPLGGQGFNNEQFF.

In its sample, this clonotype was seen a few times. V gene TRBV9 combines with J gene TRBJ1-5; perhaps TRBD1 as D (6 bases). Trimming stripped 3 bases from V and 7 bases from J, with 14 bases between. CDR1 and CDR2 from the germline V gene are SGDLS and YYNGEE. The CDR3 has 14 residues. In DNA, the CDR3 is TGTGCCAGCAGCGAAGGGGGGGTTGACCAGCCCCAGCATTTT. Amino acid sequence: CASSEGGVDQPQHF.

This chain connects TRBV28 to TRBJ2-7, with TRBD2 matching 8 bases. CDR1 and CDR2 from the germline V gene are MDHEN and SYDVKM. Trimming removed 2 bases from V and 2 bases from J; junction bases left unmatched: 11. The CDR3 runs to 17 residues. The CDR3 sequence is CASSLARGGGITYEQYF. CDR3 sequence (DNA): TGTGCCAGCAGTTTAGCCCGGGGGGGCGGAATTACCTACGAGCAGTACTTC.

As regards this clonotype: The conserved closing phenylalanine or tryptophan is absent in this CDR3, likely reflecting a read error. This chain connects TRBV5-1 to TRBJ2-1; D is uncertain. Germline lookup yields CDR1 SGHRS and CDR2 YFSETQ. The CDR3 is 12 amino acids. V dropped 0 bases and J dropped 7 bases, with 5 bases sitting between them. DNA of the CDR3: TGCGCCAGCAGCTTGGTCCTAAATGAGCAGTTCATC. It specifies CASSLVLNEQFI.

This clonotype was counted between two and nine times. The V gene is TRBV4-1, the J gene TRBJ2-7; D call uncertain. Trimming left V 0 bases short and J 4 bases short, with 7 bases between. The CDR3 consists of 13 residues. Germline-derived CDR1 and CDR2 are MGHRA and YSYEKL. This CDR3 is CASSQDQAYEQYF. The CDR3 nucleotides are TGCGCCAGCAGCCAAGATCAAGCATACGAGCAGTACTTC.

The chain has TRBV19 and TRBJ2-5; D may be TRBD2 (5 bases). This CDR3 contains 12 residues. Germline CDR1 and CDR2: LNHDA and SQIVND (reference sequence). Trimming cost V 4 bases and J 9 bases, with 12 bases left between them. The CDR3: CASSTLGLPQYF. CDR3 coding DNA: TGTGCCAGTAGTACCCTCGGACTCCCCCAGTACTTC. Full variable domain (rest looked up from reference TRBV19 and TRBJ2-5): DGGITQSPKYLFRKEGQNVTLSCEQNLNHDAMYWYRQDPGQGLRLIYYSQIVNDFQKGDIAEGYSVSREKKESFPLTVTSAQKNPTAFYLCASSTLGLPQYFGPGTRLLVL.

As for this clonotype: The CDR3 ends on some other residue instead of the conserved phenylalanine or tryptophan, so this is likely a read error. V and J are TRBV12-3 or TRBV12-4 and TRBJ2-5, with 13 nucleotides matching TRBD2. This CDR3 has 16 residues. J was trimmed by 7 bases and V by 5 bases; bases with no gene match: 10. The CDR3 sequence: CASSPPGLAGAGTQYL. CDR3 coding DNA: TGTGCCAGCAGTCCTCCAGGACTAGCGGGAGCCGGGACCCAGTACCTC.

The chain recombines TRBV7-2 with TRBJ2-1; 11 bases map to TRBD2. After removal of 1 base from V and 9 bases from J, the junction contained 5 bases not matched to a gene. The V gene's germline CDR1 is SGHTA and CDR2 FQGNSA. This CDR3 is built from 15 residues. CDR3 sequence: CASSLGSGGAGEQFF. CDR3 nucleotide sequence: TGTGCCAGCAGCTTAGGTAGCGGGGGGGCGGGTGAGCAGTTCTTC. The variable domain in full, with the rest retrieved from reference TRBV7-2 and TRBJ2-1, is GAGVSQSPSNKVTEKGKDVELRCDPISGHTALYWYRQSLGQGLEFLIYFQGNSAPDKSGLPSDRFSAERTGGSVSTLTIQRTQQEDSAVYLCASSLGSGGAGEQFFGPGTRLTVL.

This clonotype was observed at least ten times. The chain recombines TRBV4-3 with TRBJ2-7, with D hard to call. CDR3 length equals 15 residues. Trimming removed 0 bases from V and 0 bases from J, with 9 bases in between. Germline CDR1 LGHNA, CDR2 YSLEER. The CDR3 region has the DNA TGCGCCAGCAGCCAAGATTGGCCTAGCTCCTACGAGCAGTACTTC. It yields the protein CASSQDWPSSYEQYF.

Only a few counts were recorded for this clonotype. J is TRBJ2-4 and V is TRBV7-9, with TRBD1 as a possible D gene (5 bases). The V gene lost 4 bases and the J gene lost 0 bases, with 13 bases spanning the gap. From germline, CDR1 is SEHNR and CDR2 FQNEAQ (reference sequence). The CDR3 spans 16 residues. CDR3 amino acids: CASSSTQGIAKNIQYF. The CDR3 bases are TGTGCCAGCAGCTCAACGCAGGGAATAGCCAAAAACATTCAGTACTTC.